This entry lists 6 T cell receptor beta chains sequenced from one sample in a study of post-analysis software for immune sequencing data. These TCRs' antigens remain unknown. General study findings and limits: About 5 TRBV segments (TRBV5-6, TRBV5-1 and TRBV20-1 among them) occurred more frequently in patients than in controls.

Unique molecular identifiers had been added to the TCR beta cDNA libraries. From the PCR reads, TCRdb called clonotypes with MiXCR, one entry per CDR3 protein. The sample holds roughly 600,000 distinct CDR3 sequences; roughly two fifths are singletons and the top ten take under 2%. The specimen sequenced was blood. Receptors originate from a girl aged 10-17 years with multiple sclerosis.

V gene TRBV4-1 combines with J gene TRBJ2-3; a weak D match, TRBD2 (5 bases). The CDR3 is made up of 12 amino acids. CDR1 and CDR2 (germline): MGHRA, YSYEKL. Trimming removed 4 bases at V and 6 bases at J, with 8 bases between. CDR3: CASSLPGDTQYF. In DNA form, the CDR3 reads TGCGCCAGCAGCCTTCCGGGGGATACGCAGTATTTT.

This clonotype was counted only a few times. The DNA of the CDR3 is TGTGCCAGCAGCCGTGAAGGACTACTTGGGTATGGCTACACCTTC. It codes for CASSREGLLGYGYTF. V usage is TRBV12-3 or TRBV12-4 and J usage is TRBJ1-2; D unresolved. CDR3 length equals 15 residues. Trimming removed 6 bases at V and 5 bases at J, with 19 bases between.

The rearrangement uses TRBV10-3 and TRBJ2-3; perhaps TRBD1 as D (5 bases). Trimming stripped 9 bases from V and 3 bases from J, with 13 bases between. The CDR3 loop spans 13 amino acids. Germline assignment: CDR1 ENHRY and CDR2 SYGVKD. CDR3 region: CAIQAKATDTQYF. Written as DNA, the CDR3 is TGTGCCATACAGGCAAAGGCTACAGATACGCAGTATTTT.

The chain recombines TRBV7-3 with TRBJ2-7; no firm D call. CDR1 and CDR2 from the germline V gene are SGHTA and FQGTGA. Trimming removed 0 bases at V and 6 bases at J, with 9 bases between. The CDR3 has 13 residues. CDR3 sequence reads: CASSLTWLSEQYF. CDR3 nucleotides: TGTGCCAGCAGCTTAACGTGGCTATCCGAGCAGTACTTC.

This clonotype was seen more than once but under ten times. The CDR3, as DNA: TGCAGCGTTCGAACTAGCGGGTACTACAATGAGCAGTTCTTC. Protein product: CSVRTSGYYNEQFF. The chain carries TRBV29-1 and TRBJ2-1; 9 bases match TRBD2. J gave up 3 bases and V 5 bases, and 5 bases lay outside the gene matches. CDR1 is SQVTM, CDR2 ANQGSEA, per germline. The CDR3 is 14 amino acids.

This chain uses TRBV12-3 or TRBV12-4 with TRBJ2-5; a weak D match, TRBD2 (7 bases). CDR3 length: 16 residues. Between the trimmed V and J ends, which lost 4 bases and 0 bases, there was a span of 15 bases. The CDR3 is CASSSWAGAYQETQYF. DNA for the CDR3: TGTGCCAGCAGTTCCTGGGCGGGGGCCTACCAAGAGACCCAGTACTTC.